Following are 20 T cell receptor beta chains from one sample sequenced in a study of blood T cell repertoires in COVID-19. Measured with immunoSEQ multiplex PCR; TCRdb has only the in-frame clones, and not every one. This table holds approximately 120,000 clones, roughly 90% found once. The sample was peripheral blood. The receptors here all came from a woman older than 75 with acute or convalescent COVID-19.

This clone was recorded only once. The V gene is TRBV28, the J gene TRBJ1-4; TRBD1 aligns across 7 bases. This CDR3 comprises 14 residues. V was pared by 11 bases and J by 8 bases, with 14 bases of the junction left unmatched. CDR1 and CDR2 from the germline V gene are MDHEN and SYDVKM. CDR3 DNA: TGTGCCGAACGCAAGGAGGGGGCGGGAGAAAAACTGTTTTTT. It yields the protein CAERKEGAGEKLFF.

The V gene is TRBV4-1, the J gene TRBJ1-2; 9 nucleotides agree with TRBD1. This CDR3 is 17 amino acids long. Losses at the gene ends were 1 base for V and 5 bases for J; bases not matched to a gene: 11. Germline CDR1 is MGHRA and CDR2 is YSYEKL. DNA of the CDR3: TGCGCCAGCAGCCAAGGCCCTGGGACAGGGAATTTTTATGGCTACACCTTC. Translation: CASSQGPGTGNFYGYTF.

The rearrangement uses TRBV5-6 and TRBJ2-7; 10 positions agree with TRBD1. V lost 5 bases and J lost 3; bases outside the gene matches: 8. The CDR3 spans 15 residues. Germline-derived CDR1 and CDR2 are SGHDT and YYEEEE. CDR3 protein: CASRQTGGMDYEQYF. DNA of the CDR3: TGTGCCAGCAGGCAGACAGGGGGCATGGACTACGAGCAGTACTTC. Full variable domain (remainder filled in from reference TRBV5-6 and TRBJ2-7): DAGVTQSPTHLIKTRGQQVTLRCSPKSGHDTVSWYQQALGQGPQFIFQYYEEEERQRGNFPDRFSGHQFPNYSSELNVNALLLGDSALYLCASRQTGGMDYEQYFGPGTRLTVT.

The rearrangement uses TRBV12-2 and TRBJ2-1; the table calls TRBD2, which could not be checked here. TRBV12-2 is a listed pseudogene. There are 15 residues in the CDR3. The CDR3 nucleotides read TGTGCAAGTCGCGAGAGGGACTGGGGGTGGAATGAGCAGTTCTTC. Translating it yields CASRERDWGWNEQFF.

The chain employs TRBV4-2 and TRBJ2-7; the D gene is possibly TRBD2 (5 bases). V lost 0 bases and J lost 0, with 12 bases in between. In germline, CDR1 is LGHNA, CDR2 YNFKEQ. The CDR3 spans 16 residues. CDR3 sequence: CASSQDLAARSYEQYF. CDR3 nucleotides: TGTGCCAGCAGCCAAGATCTAGCAGCACGCTCCTACGAGCAGTACTTC.

The genes are TRBV6-1 and TRBJ2-5; tentative D call: TRBD2 (6 bases). The ends were cut back, 1 base at V and 9 bases at J, with 12 bases in the middle. The CDR3 is 13 amino acids. Germline V gene data show CDR1 as MNHNS and CDR2 as SASEGT. CDR3 coding DNA: TGTGCCAGCAGTGAAGGGGGGAGGTCGGCCCAGTACTTC. It translates to CASSEGGRSAQYF.

This chain joins TRBV19 and TRBJ1-4; the D is unclear. V lost 0 bases and J lost 8, with 13 bases in between. The CDR3 runs 15 residues. Germline V gene data show CDR1 as LNHDA and CDR2 as SQIVND (reference sequence). CDR3 in amino acids: CASSIDRGQTEKLFF. The DNA for the CDR3 is TGTGCCAGTAGTATAGATAGAGGGCAGACCGAAAAACTGTTTTTT.

CDR3 sequence: CASSFRGRDYGYTF. CDR3 DNA sequence: TGTGCCAGCAGTTTTAGGGGGCGCGACTATGGCTACACCTTC. J is TRBJ1-2 and V is TRBV27, with 7 bases matching TRBD1. The junction had 4 bases not matched to a gene; V was cut back by 3 bases and J by 3 bases. The CDR3 loop spans 14 amino acids. The V gene's germline CDR1 is MNHEY and CDR2 SMNVEV (reference sequence).

V is TRBV5-4 and J is TRBJ2-2; a weak D match, TRBD1 (6 bases). The CDR3 runs to 14 residues. Germline V gene sequence: CDR1 SGHNT, CDR2 YYREEE (reference sequence). The V end was cut by 6 bases, the J end by 3 bases, with 12 bases between. The CDR3 region is CASTPDSYTGELFF. The CDR3 nucleotides read TGTGCCAGCACCCCGGACAGCTACACCGGGGAGCTGTTTTTT.

V and J are TRBV5-6 and TRBJ2-7; a weak D match, TRBD2 (6 bases). The length of the CDR3 is 14 residues. Germline loops: CDR1 SGHDT, CDR2 YYEEEE. Trimming cost V 1 base and J 3 bases, with 11 bases left between them. The CDR3 DNA sequence: TGTGCCAGCAGCTTGATGGGACTGATCTACGAGCAGTACTTC. It codes for CASSLMGLIYEQYF.

This clone was seen a handful of times. The chain recombines TRBV9 with TRBJ1-1; maybe TRBD1 (5 bases). V was pared by 0 bases and J by 0 bases, with 9 bases between. This CDR3 is built from 15 residues. Germline values: CDR1 SGDLS, CDR2 YYNGEE. The CDR3 DNA reads as TGTGCCAGCAGCGTAGGACAGTTCATGAACACTGAAGCTTTCTTT. Translation: CASSVGQFMNTEAFF.

The V gene is TRBV29-1, the J gene TRBJ2-3, with 7 bases lining up with TRBD1. Germline values: CDR1 SQVTM, CDR2 ANQGSEA. V trimming: 6 bases; J trimming: 0 bases; junction bases outside the gene matches: 9. This CDR3 has 15 residues. In DNA form, the CDR3 reads TGCAGCGTCAACGGTGGGGACAGTAGCACAGATACGCAGTATTTT. Translated, it gives CSVNGGDSSTDTQYF.

CDR3 in amino acids: CASSPLPDTINEKLFF. The DNA of the CDR3 is TGTGCCAGCTCACCCCTCCCGGACACAATTAATGAAAAACTGTTTTTT. The rearrangement uses TRBV18 and TRBJ1-4; D perhaps matches TRBD1 (5 bases). The ends were cut back, 3 bases at V and 4 bases at J, with 15 bases in the middle. The CDR3 runs to 16 residues. The germline gives CDR1 KGHSH, CDR2 LQKENI. Full variable domain (rest looked up from reference TRBV18 and TRBJ1-4): NAGVMQNPRHLVRRRGQEARLRCSPMKGHSHVYWYRQLPEEGLKFMVYLQKENIIDESGMPKERFSAEFPKEGPSILRIQQVVRGDSAAYFCASSPLPDTINEKLFFGSGTQLSVL.

The chain's CDR3 is CASSRTGTSGDYEQYF. The CDR3 nucleotides read TGTGCCAGCAGCAGAACCGGGACTAGCGGAGATTACGAGCAGTACTTC. The V and J genes are TRBV11-1 and TRBJ2-7; 11 nucleotides align to TRBD2. The CDR3 covers 16 residues. Germline CDR1 SGHAT, CDR2 FQDESV (reference sequence). Trimming at V came to 5 bases and at J to 4 bases, leaving 10 bases not matched to a gene.

CDR3 in DNA: TGCGCCAGCAGCCGTGGACTAGCGGGGGCCCCGACCCGCACAGATACGCAGTATTTT. It codes for CASSRGLAGAPTRTDTQYF. The gene calls are TRBV4-1 and TRBJ2-3, with 13 bases aligning to TRBD2. The CDR3 spans 19 residues. Per germline, CDR1 MGHRA and CDR2 YSYEKL. With 4 bases clipped from V and 1 base from J, the junction kept 11 bases outside the gene matches.

This clone was detected only a few times. J is TRBJ1-1 and V is TRBV3-1 (or the pseudogene TRBV3-2); 8 bases line up with TRBD1. The CDR3 spans 16 residues. V was pared by 6 bases and J by 0 bases, with 9 bases of the junction left unmatched. Germline CDR1 reads LGHDT; CDR2 reads YNNKEL (reference sequence). The CDR3 sequence is CASSTGTGSMNTEAFF. The DNA for the CDR3 is TGTGCCAGCAGTACCGGGACAGGCTCCATGAACACTGAAGCTTTCTTT.

This chain joins TRBV7-6 and TRBJ2-7; 9 bases map to TRBD1. The CDR3 is 14 amino acids. Trimming took 1 base from V and 6 from J; bases not matched to a gene: 4. Germline V gene sequence: CDR1 SGHVS, CDR2 FNYEAQ. The CDR3 nucleotides read TGTGCCAGCAGCTTAGAGGGACAGGGTGTCGAGCAGTACTTC. Translation gives CASSLEGQGVEQYF.

The chain is built from TRBV6-6 and TRBJ2-6; 11 positions agree with TRBD2. This CDR3 contains 20 residues. J lost 2 bases, V lost 6 bases, and 15 bases had no gene match. Germline V CDR1 and CDR2: MNHNY, SVGAGI (reference sequence). The CDR3 bases are TGTGCCAGCAGCGTGGACAGGGTACTAGCGGGAGTGGCTGGGGCCAACGTCCTGACTTTC. Its protein product is CASSVDRVLAGVAGANVLTF.

The chain links TRBV11-2 to TRBJ1-5, with no clear D. The germline V and J ends were trimmed by 5 bases and 3 bases, with 14 bases remaining between them. Germline V lookup: CDR1 SGHAT, CDR2 FQNNGV. The CDR3 contains 15 residues. The CDR3 sequence: CASSIDKNLNQPQHF. CDR3 bases: TGTGCCAGCAGCATTGACAAAAATCTCAATCAGCCCCAGCATTTT. The full variable domain, with the rest looked up from reference TRBV11-2 and TRBJ1-5, is EAGVAQSPRYKIIEKRQSVAFWCNPISGHATLYWYQQILGQGPKLLIQFQNNGVVDDSQLPKDRFSAERLKGVDSTLKIQPAKLEDSAVYLCASSIDKNLNQPQHFGDGTRLSIL.

The chain carries TRBV3-1 (or the pseudogene TRBV3-2) and TRBJ2-1, with D maybe TRBD1 (5 bases). Germline values: CDR1 LGHDT, CDR2 YNNKEL (reference sequence). The length of the CDR3 is 15 residues. The V gene lost 2 bases and the J gene lost 8 bases, with 16 bases spanning the gap. The CDR3 sequence is CASSQIGGQNDEQFF. In DNA form, the CDR3 reads TGTGCCAGCAGCCAAATAGGTGGACAAAACGATGAGCAGTTCTTC.